This entry is about one T cell receptor (beta chain). Its antigen is as yet unknown. The sample belongs to a study of OX40 agonist ivuxolimab in advanced cancers. Study context: The dose-escalation cohort was just under 85% male, with a mean age of 60 years, ranging roughly 20 to 90.

It was autoimmune disease history or systemic immunosuppression that excluded patients. Using immunoSEQ multiplex PCR, the repertoire was profiled, and TCRdb retains in-frame clones only, with some absent. The sample contains about 50,000 clones, 70% to 90% of which appear only once. Regarding the study as a whole: There were also nonresponders showing low normalized T-cell clonal expansion.

This TCR derives from an adult with an advanced solid tumor such as melanoma, head and neck, liver or kidney cancer. The material was CD4+ or CD8+ T cells sorted from blood, obtained in a trial of the OX40 agonist ivuxolimab.

The CDR3 DNA follows: TGTGCCAGCAGAGCGACAGGGAACTCCTACGAGCAGTACTTC. Translating it yields CASRATGNSYEQYF. This chain links TRBV2 with TRBJ2-7, with TRBD1 matching 7 bases. Trimming removed 6 bases from V and 0 bases from J; junction bases left unmatched: 5. The CDR3 runs to 14 residues. CDR1 is SNHLY, CDR2 FYNNEI, per germline.